Reported below is one T cell receptor (beta chain). Using immunoSEQ multiplex PCR, the repertoire was profiled, and TCRdb retains in-frame clones only, with some absent. The sample yields 250,000 to 400,000 clones, roughly 90% seen once. The record originates from a study of blood T cell repertoires in COVID-19. J was trimmed by 5 bases and V by 6 bases; bases with no gene match: 11. In germline, CDR1 is MNHEY, CDR2 SVGAGI. The CDR3 runs 15 residues. J is TRBJ1-1 and V is TRBV6-5; 8 nucleotides match TRBD1. The receptor was derived from a woman aged 25 to 45 with COVID-19, enrolled during active disease. Sequenced material: peripheral blood. Here the CDR3 reads CASRSGGQVWTEAFF. The CDR3 DNA sequence: TGTGCCAGCAGATCAGGGGGACAGGTTTGGACTGAAGCTTTCTTT.